This T cell receptor beta chain originates from a study of Ad26.COV2.S vaccination and SARS-CoV-2 variants. Comments on this clone: As yet, its antigen is unknown.

Measured with immunoSEQ multiplex PCR; TCRdb has only the in-frame clones, and not every one. Of roughly 350,000 clones listed, 80% to 90% are singletons. Study results and caveats: In vaccinated individuals, spike-specific CD8+ and CD4+ T cell responses reportedly displayed substantial breadth. For non-spike TCRs, breadth in vaccine recipients resembled that in placebo recipients.

In germline, CDR1 is SGHRS, CDR2 YFSETQ. The V end lost 0 bases, the J end lost 2 bases, and 17 bases lay between the germline ends. There are 18 residues in the CDR3. Treatment: roughly 20 received Ad26.COV2.S at low or high dose, single or two shots; five or six received placebo; per-sample allocation not given. Day 63 following the first vaccine or placebo injection was when the samples were taken. The V and J genes are TRBV5-1 and TRBJ2-2; D ambiguous. Specimen: peripheral blood, collected in a trial of Ad26.COV2.S vaccine versus placebo. This TCR derives from a person aged 18-65 years who received the Ad26.COV2.S COVID-19 vaccine or a placebo. The chain's CDR3 is CASSLGGLRMINTGELFF. The CDR3, as DNA: TGCGCCAGCAGCTTGGGGGGATTGCGCATGATAAACACCGGGGAGCTGTTTTTT.